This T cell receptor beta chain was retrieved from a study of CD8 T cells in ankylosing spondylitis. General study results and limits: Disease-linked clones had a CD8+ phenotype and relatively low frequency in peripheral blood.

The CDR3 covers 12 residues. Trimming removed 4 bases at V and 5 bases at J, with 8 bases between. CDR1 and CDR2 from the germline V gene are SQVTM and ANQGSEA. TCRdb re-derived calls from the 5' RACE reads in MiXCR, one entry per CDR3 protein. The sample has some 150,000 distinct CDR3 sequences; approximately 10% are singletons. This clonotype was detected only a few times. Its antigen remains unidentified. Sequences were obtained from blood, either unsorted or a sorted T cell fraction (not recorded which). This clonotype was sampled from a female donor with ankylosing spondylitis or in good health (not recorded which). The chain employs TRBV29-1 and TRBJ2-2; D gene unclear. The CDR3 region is CSVAFGTGELFF. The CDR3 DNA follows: TGCAGCGTTGCATTCGGGACCGGGGAGCTGTTTTTT.